This T cell receptor (beta chain) derives from a study of OX40 agonist ivuxolimab in advanced cancers. Study-level information: At 0.01 to 10 mg/kg, ivuxolimab was administered intravenously to patients every 2 weeks. Study-wide results and limits: Both CD4+ and CD8+ T cell populations in blood had undergone clonal expansion by week 6 at 0.1 to 3.0 mg/kg.

The data were produced by immunoSEQ multiplex PCR, yet TCRdb's version contains in-frame clones alone and is incomplete. The table lists fewer than 45,000 clones, approximately 90% of them singletons. Per the germline V gene, CDR1 is LNHDA and CDR2 is SQIVND (reference sequence). J lost 1 base, V lost 5 bases, and 7 bases had no gene match. The CDR3 is 15 amino acids. On this clone: As yet, its antigen is unknown.

Any history of autoimmune disease or systemic immunosuppression disqualified patients. This sequence joins TRBV19 and TRBJ2-5, with 7 positions matching TRBD1. Sequences were derived from CD4+ or CD8+ T cells sorted from blood, sampled in a trial of the OX40 agonist ivuxolimab. This sequence was found in an adult with an advanced solid tumor such as melanoma, head and neck, liver or kidney cancer. DNA of the CDR3: TGTGCCAGTAGTCCCCGGACAGGAGGCCAAGAGACCCAGTACTTC. Translated: CASSPRTGGQETQYF.